This T cell receptor (beta chain) comes out of a study of blood T cell repertoires in COVID-19. Study context: Some COVID-19 samples were acute and others convalescent; all came from the United States, Italy and Spain. PBMCs, B-cell-depleted T cells, or T cells provided the cDNA or gDNA that made up the material.

Original data processing: Reference gene primer amplification in the assay estimated nucleated cell counts. TCRdb's copy holds only in-frame clones and misses some; the assay was immunoSEQ multiplex PCR. V and J calls and clone size are as listed in that table; D and trimming were resolved from the DNA. Here the sample spans 250,000 to 300,000 clones, 90% to 95% being singletons. The Seattle patients, enrolled during active infection, were followed longitudinally. CDR3 size: 13 residues. V lost 5 bases and J 4 bases, leaving 11 bases between the germline ends. Germline CDR1 and CDR2: SGHTA and FQGNSA.

The V and J genes are TRBV7-2 and TRBJ2-5; D may be TRBD2 (5 bases). Material: peripheral blood. The sequence was obtained from a woman aged 30 to 39 with COVID-19, enrolled during active disease. The DNA for the CDR3 is TGTGCCAGCAGCCAGACACGGGGAGAGACCCAGTACTTC. This codes for CASSQTRGETQYF.